The entry below gives a single TCR beta chain sequence along with its context. Its antigen is undetermined. The V gene's germline CDR1 is SGHAT and CDR2 FQNNGV. The germline V and J ends were trimmed by 1 base and 5 bases, with 12 bases remaining between them. This CDR3 is 15 amino acids long. This specimen comes from a study of shared clonotypes between healthy human individuals. Turning to the study itself: Per donor, three plates held CD4 naive cells, three held CD4 memory, two held CD8 naive and one held CD8 memory.

The study enrolled healthy HIV-negative adults without recent acute infections or vaccinations as donors. Study-level results: All-four-donor shared clonotypes had higher generation probabilities than non-shared clonotypes did.

Assay used: immunoSEQ multiplex PCR; TCRdb lists only in-frame clones, some missing. Among around 1.1 million clones, around three quarters were seen once, and the ten largest hold 0.85% to 1%. Sequencing was done on a sample of memory CD4+ T cells from PBMCs. Subset noted: CD45RA-negative fraction. This sequence joins TRBV11-2 and TRBJ2-1; no reliable D call. This sequence was found in a man aged 18 to 30 in good health. Some clones in this sample may be carry-over from other donors' samples. The CDR3 loop reads CASSLARSWDNEQFF. The CDR3 DNA reads as TGTGCCAGCAGCTTAGCTAGGAGCTGGGACAATGAGCAGTTCTTC.